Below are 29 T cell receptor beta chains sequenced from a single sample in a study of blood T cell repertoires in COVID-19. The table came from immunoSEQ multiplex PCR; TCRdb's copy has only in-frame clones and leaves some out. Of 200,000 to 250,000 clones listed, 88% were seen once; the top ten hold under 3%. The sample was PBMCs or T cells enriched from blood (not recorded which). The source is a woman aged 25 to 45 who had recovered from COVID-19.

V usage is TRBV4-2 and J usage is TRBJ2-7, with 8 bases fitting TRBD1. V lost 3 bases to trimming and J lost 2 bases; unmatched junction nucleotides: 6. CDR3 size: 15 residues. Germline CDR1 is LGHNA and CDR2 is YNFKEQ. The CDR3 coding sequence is TGTGCCAGCAGCCACAGGGGGCAAAACACCTACGAGCAGTACTTC. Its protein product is CASSHRGQNTYEQYF.

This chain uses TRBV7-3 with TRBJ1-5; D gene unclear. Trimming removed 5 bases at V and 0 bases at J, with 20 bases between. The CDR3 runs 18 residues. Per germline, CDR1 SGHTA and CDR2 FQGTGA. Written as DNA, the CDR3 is TGTGCCAGCAGCCAACGCGGGGATCAGGTTGATAGCAATCAGCCCCAGCATTTT. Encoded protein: CASSQRGDQVDSNQPQHF.

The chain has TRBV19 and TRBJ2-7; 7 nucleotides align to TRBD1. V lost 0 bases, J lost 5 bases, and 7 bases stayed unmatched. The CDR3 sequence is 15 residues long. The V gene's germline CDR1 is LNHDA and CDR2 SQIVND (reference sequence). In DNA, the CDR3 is TGTGCCAGTAGTATAGACAAACAGGGGAGAAACGAGCAGTACTTC. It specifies CASSIDKQGRNEQYF.

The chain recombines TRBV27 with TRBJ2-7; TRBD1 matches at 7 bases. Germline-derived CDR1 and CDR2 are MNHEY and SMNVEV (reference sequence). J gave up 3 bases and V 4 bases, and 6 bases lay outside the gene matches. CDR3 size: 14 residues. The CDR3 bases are TGTGCCAGCAGTTCCTCGGGACAGAACTACGAGCAGTACTTC. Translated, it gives CASSSSGQNYEQYF.

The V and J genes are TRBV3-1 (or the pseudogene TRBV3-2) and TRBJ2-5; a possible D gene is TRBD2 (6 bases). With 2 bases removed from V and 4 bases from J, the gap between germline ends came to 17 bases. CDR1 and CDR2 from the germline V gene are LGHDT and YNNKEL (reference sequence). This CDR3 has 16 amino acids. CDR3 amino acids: CASSQFLAATGETQYF. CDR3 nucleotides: TGTGCCAGCAGCCAATTTTTAGCGGCTACCGGAGAGACCCAGTACTTC.

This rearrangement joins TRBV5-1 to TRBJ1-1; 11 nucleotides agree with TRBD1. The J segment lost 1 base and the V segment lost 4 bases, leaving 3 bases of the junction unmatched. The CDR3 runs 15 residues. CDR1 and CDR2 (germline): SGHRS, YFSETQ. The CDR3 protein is CASSADRGRNTEAFF. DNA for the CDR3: TGCGCCAGCAGCGCGGACAGGGGGCGGAACACTGAAGCTTTCTTT.

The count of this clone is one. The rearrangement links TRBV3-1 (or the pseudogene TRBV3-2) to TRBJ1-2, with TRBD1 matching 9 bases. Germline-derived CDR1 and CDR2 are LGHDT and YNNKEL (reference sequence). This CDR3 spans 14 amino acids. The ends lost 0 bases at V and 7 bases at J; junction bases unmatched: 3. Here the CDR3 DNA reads TGTGCCAGCAGCCAAGAGGACAGGGGTCGTGGCTACACCTTC. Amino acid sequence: CASSQEDRGRGYTF.

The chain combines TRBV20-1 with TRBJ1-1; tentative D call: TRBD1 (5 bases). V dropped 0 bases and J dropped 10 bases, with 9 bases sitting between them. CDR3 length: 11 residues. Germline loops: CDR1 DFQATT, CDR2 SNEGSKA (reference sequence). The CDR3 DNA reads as TGCAGTGCTAGAGACCAGGGTCGAGCTTTCTTT. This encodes CSARDQGRAFF.

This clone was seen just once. The chain's CDR3 is CASSPLDRPYEQYF. CDR3 DNA sequence: TGTGCCAGCTCACCTCTGGACAGGCCCTACGAGCAGTACTTC. The chain is built from TRBV18 and TRBJ2-7; the match to TRBD1 covers 7 bases. This CDR3 region has 14 residues. Germline V gene sequence: CDR1 KGHSH, CDR2 LQKENI. After removal of 3 bases from V and 2 bases from J, the junction contained 4 bases not matched to a gene.

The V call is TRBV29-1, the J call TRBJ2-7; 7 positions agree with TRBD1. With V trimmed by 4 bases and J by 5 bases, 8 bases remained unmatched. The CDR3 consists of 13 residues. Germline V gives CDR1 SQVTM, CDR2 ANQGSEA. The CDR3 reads CSVVQGVWNEQYF. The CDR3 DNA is TGCAGCGTTGTGCAGGGGGTCTGGAACGAGCAGTACTTC.

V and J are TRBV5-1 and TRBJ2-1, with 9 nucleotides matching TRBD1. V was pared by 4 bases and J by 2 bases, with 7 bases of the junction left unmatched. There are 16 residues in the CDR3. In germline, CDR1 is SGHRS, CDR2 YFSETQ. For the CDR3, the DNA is TGCGCCAGCAGCCCCCTCCGGGACAGGGCCTACAATGAGCAGTTCTTC. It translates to CASSPLRDRAYNEQFF. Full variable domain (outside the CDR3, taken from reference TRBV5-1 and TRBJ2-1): KAGVTQTPRYLIKTRGQQVTLSCSPISGHRSVSWYQQTPGQGLQFLFEYFSETQRNKGNFPGRFSGRQFSNSRSEMNVSTLELGDSALYLCASSPLRDRAYNEQFFGPGTRLTVL.

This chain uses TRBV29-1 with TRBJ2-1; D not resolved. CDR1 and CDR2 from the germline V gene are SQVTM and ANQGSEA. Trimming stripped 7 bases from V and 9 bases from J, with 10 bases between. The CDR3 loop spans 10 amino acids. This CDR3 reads CSDRDGEQFF. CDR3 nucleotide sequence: TGCAGCGACAGAGACGGTGAGCAGTTCTTC.

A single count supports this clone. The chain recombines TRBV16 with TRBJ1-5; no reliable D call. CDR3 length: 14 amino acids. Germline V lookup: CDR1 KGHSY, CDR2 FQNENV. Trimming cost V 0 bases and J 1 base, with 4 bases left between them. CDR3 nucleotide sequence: TGTGCCAGCAGCCAATCTATAAGCAATCAGCCCCAGCATTTT. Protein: CASSQSISNQPQHF. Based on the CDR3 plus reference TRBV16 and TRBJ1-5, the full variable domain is GEEVAQTPKHLVRGEGQKAKLYCAPIKGHSYVFWYQQVLKNEFKFLISFQNENVFDETGMPKERFSAKCLPNSPCSLEIQATKLEDSAVYFCASSQSISNQPQHFGDGTRLSIL.

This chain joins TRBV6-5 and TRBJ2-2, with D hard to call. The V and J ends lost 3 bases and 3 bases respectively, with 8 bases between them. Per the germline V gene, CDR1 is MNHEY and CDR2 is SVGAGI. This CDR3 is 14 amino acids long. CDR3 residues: CASSYEPDTGELFF. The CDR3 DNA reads TGTGCCAGCAGTTATGAGCCCGACACCGGGGAGCTGTTTTTT.

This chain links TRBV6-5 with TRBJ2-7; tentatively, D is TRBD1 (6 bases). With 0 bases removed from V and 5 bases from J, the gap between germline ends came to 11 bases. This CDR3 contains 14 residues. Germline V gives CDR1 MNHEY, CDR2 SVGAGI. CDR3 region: CASSYSTGSHEQYF. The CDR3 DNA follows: TGTGCCAGCAGTTACTCTACAGGGTCCCACGAGCAGTACTTC.

The CDR3 reads CASSLAGRGGYTF. The CDR3 bases are TGTGCCAGCAGCTTAGCGGGCAGGGGAGGCTACACCTTC. This sequence joins TRBV7-2 and TRBJ1-2; tentative D call: TRBD1 (6 bases). Germline lookup yields CDR1 SGHTA and CDR2 FQGNSA. The CDR3 spans 13 residues. V lost 0 bases, J lost 8 bases, and 10 bases lay in between.

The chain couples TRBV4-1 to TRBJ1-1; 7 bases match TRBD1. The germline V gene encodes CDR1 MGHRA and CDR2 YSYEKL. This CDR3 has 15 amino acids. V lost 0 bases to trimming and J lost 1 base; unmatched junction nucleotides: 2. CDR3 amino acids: CASSQEDRTNTEAFF. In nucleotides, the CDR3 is TGCGCCAGCAGCCAAGAGGACAGGACGAACACTGAAGCTTTCTTT.

The CDR3: CASSQMDRAGTEAFF. DNA of the CDR3: TGCGCCAGCAGCCAGATGGACAGGGCTGGCACTGAAGCTTTCTTT. The rearrangement joins TRBV4-3 to TRBJ1-1, with 8 nucleotides matching TRBD1. The CDR3 is 15 residues long. Germline values: CDR1 LGHNA, CDR2 YSLEER. V lost 3 bases and J lost 4; bases outside the gene matches: 7.

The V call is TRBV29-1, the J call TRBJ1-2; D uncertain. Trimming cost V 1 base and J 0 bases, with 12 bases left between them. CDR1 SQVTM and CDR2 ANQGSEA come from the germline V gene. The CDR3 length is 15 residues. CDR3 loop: CSVEAFSSANYGYTF. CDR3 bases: TGCAGCGTTGAAGCGTTCTCTTCTGCTAACTATGGCTACACCTTC.

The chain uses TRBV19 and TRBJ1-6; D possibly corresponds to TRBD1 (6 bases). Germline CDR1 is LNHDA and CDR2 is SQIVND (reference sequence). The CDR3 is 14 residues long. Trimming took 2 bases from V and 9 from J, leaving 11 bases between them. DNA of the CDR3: TGTGCCAGTAGTATAAACAGGGAGCGTTCACCCCTCCACTTT. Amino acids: CASSINRERSPLHF.

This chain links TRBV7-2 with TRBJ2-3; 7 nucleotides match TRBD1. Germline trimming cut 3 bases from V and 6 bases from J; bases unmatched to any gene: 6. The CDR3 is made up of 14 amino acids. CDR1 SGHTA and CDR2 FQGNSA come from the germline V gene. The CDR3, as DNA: TGTGCCAGCAGCTTGGTCGACAGGGACGATACGCAGTATTTT. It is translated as CASSLVDRDDTQYF.

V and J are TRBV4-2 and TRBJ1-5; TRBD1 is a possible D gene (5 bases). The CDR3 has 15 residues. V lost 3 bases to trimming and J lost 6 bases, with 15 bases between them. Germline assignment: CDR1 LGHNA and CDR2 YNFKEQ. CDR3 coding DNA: TGTGCCAGCAGCCAGTGGGGGGGAGGACTTCAGCCCCAGCATTTT. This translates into CASSQWGGGLQPQHF.

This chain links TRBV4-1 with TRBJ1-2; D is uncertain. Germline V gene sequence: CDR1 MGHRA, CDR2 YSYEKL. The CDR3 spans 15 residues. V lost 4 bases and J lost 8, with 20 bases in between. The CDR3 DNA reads TGCGCCAGCAGCCCGTACGACGCCCCCATAGCAGGCTACACCTTC. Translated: CASSPYDAPIAGYTF.

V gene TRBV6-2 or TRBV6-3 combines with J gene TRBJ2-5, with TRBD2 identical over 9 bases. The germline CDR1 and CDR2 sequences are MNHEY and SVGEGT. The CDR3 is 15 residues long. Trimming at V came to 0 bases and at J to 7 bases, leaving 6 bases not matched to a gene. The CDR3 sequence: CASSYSWVAGATQYF. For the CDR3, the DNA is TGTGCCAGCAGTTACTCGTGGGTAGCGGGGGCGACCCAGTACTTC.

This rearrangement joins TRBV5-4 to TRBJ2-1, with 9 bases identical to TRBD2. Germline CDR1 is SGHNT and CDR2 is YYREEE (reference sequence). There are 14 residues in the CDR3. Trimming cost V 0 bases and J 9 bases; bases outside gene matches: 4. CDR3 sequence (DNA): TGTGCCAGCAGCTTGGGACTAGCGGTGGGTGAGCAGTTCTTC. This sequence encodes CASSLGLAVGEQFF.

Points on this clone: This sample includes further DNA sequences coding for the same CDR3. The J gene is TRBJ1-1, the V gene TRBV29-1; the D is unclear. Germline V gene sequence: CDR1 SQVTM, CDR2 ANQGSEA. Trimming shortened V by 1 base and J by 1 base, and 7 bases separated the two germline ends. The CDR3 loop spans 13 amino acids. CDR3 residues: CSVEGGKNTEAFF. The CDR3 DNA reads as TGCAGCGTTGAAGGCGGGAAGAACACTGAAGCTTTCTTT.

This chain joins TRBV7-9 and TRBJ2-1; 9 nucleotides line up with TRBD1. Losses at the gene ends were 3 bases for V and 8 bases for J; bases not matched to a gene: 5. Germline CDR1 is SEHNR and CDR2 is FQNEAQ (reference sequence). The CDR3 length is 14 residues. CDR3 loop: CASSLGQGRYEQFF. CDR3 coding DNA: TGTGCCAGCAGCTTGGGACAGGGTCGGTATGAGCAGTTCTTC.

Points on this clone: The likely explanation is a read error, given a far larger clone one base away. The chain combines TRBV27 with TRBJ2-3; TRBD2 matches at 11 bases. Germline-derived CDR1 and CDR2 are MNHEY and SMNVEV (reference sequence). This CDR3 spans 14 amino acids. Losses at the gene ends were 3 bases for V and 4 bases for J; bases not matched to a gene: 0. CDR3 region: CASSFSGGADTQYF. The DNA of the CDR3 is TGTGCCAGCAGTTTTAGCGGGGGGGCAGATACGCAGTATTTT.

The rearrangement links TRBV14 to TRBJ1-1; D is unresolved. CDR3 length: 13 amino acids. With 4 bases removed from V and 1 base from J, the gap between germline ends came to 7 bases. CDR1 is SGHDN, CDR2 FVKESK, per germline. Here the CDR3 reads CASSLAGNTEAFF. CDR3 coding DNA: TGTGCCAGCAGCCTTGCGGGGAACACTGAAGCTTTCTTT.